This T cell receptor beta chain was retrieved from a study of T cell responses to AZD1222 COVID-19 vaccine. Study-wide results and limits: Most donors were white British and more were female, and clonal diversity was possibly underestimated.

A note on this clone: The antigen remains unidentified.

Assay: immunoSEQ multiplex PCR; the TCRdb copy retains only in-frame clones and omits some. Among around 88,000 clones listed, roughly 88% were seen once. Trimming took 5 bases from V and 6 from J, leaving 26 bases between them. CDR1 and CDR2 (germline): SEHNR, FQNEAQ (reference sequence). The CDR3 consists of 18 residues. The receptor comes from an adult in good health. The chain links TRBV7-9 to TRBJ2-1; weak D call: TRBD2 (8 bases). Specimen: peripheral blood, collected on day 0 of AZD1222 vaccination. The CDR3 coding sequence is TGTGCCAGCAGCCCGAGGGGAAGCGGGAGCCAGGGGGGCAATGAGCAGTTCTTC. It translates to CASSPRGSGSQGGNEQFF.